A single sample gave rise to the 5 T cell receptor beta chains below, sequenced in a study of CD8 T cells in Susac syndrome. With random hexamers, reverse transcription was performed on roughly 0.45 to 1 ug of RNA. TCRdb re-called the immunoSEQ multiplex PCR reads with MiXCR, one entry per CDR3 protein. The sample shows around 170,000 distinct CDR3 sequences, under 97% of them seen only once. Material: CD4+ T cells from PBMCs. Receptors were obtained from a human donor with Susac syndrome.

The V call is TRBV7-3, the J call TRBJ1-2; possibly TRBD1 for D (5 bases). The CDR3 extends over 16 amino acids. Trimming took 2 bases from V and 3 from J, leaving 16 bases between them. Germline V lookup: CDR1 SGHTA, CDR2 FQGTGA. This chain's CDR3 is CASSLGAQLGDYGYTF. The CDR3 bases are TGTGCCAGCAGCTTAGGGGCGCAATTGGGAGACTATGGCTACACCTTC.

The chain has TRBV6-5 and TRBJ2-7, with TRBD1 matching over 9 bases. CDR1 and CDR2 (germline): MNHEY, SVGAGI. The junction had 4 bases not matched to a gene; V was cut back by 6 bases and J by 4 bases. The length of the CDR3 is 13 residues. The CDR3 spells CASRGTGSYEQYF. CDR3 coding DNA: TGTGCCAGCAGGGGGACAGGGTCGTACGAGCAGTACTTC.

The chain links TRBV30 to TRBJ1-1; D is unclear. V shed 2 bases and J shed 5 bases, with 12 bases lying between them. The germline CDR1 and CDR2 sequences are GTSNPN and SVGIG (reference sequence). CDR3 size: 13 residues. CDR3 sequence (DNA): TGTGCCTGGAGTCCTTCGGCGCTGACTGAAGCTTTCTTT. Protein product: CAWSPSALTEAFF.

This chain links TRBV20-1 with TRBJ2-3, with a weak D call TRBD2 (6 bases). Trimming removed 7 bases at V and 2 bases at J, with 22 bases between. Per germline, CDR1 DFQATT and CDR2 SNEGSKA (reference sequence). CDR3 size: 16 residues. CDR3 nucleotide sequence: TGCAGTGTTCAGAGTGCTCGGGGGAGGTACACAGATACGCAGTATTTT. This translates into CSVQSARGRYTDTQYF.

The CDR3 sequence: CSAKMVRGDYQETQYF. DNA of the CDR3: TGCAGTGCTAAAATGGTTCGGGGGGATTACCAAGAGACCCAGTACTTC. The chain combines TRBV20-1 with TRBJ2-5, with 7 bases identical to TRBD2. J lost 0 bases, V lost 4 bases, and 11 bases had no gene match. Germline V gene data show CDR1 as DFQATT and CDR2 as SNEGSKA (reference sequence). This CDR3 has 16 amino acids.